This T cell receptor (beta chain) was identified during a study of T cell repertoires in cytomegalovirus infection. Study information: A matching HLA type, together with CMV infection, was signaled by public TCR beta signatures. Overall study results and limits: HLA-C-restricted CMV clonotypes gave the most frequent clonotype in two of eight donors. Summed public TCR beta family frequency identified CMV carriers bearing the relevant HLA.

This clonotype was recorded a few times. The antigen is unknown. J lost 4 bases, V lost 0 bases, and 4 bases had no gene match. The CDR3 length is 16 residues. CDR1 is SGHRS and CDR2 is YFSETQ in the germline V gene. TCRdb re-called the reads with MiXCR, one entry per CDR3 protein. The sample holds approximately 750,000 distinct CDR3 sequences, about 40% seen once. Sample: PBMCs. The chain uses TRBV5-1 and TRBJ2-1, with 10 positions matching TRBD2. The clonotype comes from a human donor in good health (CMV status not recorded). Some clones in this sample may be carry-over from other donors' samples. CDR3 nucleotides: TGCGCCAGCAGCTTGGTAGTACTAGCGGGATACAATGAGCAGTTCTTC. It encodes CASSLVVLAGYNEQFF. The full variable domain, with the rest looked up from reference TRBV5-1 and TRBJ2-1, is KAGVTQTPRYLIKTRGQQVTLSCSPISGHRSVSWYQQTPGQGLQFLFEYFSETQRNKGNFPGRFSGRQFSNSRSEMNVSTLELGDSALYLCASSLVVLAGYNEQFFGPGTRLTVL.